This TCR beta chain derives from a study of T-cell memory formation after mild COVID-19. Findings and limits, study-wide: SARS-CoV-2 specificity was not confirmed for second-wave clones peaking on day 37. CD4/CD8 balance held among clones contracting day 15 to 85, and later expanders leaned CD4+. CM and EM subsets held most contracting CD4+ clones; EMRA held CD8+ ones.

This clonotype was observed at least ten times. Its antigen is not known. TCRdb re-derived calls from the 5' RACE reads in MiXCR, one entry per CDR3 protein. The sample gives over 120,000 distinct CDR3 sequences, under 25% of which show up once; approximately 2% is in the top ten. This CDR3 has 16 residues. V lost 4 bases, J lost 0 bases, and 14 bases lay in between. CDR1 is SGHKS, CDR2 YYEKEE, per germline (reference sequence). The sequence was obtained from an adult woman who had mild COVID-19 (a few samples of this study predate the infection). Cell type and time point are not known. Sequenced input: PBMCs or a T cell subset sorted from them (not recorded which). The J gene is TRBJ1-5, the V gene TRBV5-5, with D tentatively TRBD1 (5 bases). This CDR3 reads CASSPLGGDSNQPQHF. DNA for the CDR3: TGTGCCAGCAGCCCTCTGGGAGGGGATAGCAATCAGCCCCAGCATTTT.